The next 13 T cell receptor beta chains were all read from a single sample in a study of cytomegalovirus exposure and HLA in healthy donors. The primer mix had 60 Vbeta and 13 Jbeta primers. The repertoire was sequenced with immunoSEQ multiplex PCR; TCRdb's copy has only in-frame clones and lacks some. The profile shows tens of thousands of clones, 82% of them singletons. Specimen: PBMCs. These receptor sequences come from a woman in her late teens or twenties in good health and CMV-seropositive.

The V call is TRBV5-1, the J call TRBJ2-1; possibly TRBD1 for D (6 bases). The V gene's germline CDR1 is SGHRS and CDR2 YFSETQ. The CDR3 runs 17 residues. V shed 4 bases and J shed 2 bases, with 19 bases lying between them. CDR3 sequence reads: CASSPLGRTDPYNEQFF. CDR3 DNA: TGCGCCAGCAGCCCCCTAGGGCGGACAGATCCCTACAATGAGCAGTTCTTC.

The chain carries TRBV27 and TRBJ2-4; 9 bases match TRBD1. This CDR3 has 16 residues. V was pared by 8 bases and J by 3 bases, with 11 bases of the junction left unmatched. Germline CDR1 and CDR2: MNHEY and SMNVEV (reference sequence). The CDR3 is CASSPLGQGVKNIQYF. CDR3 nucleotides: TGTGCCAGCTCCCCCCTGGGACAGGGTGTCAAAAACATTCAGTACTTC.

The chain is built from TRBV6-6 and TRBJ2-2, with D hard to call. Trimming removed 5 bases from V and 8 bases from J, with 6 bases in between. The CDR3 loop spans 11 amino acids. Germline V lookup: CDR1 MNHNY, CDR2 SVGAGI (reference sequence). Here the CDR3 DNA reads TGTGCCAGCAGTCCTCCTGGGGAGCTGTTTTTT. Translated: CASSPPGELFF.

The chain recombines TRBV7-2 with TRBJ2-7; possibly TRBD1 for D (5 bases). From germline, CDR1 is SGHTA and CDR2 FQGNSA. Deletions cut 5 bases from V and 5 bases from J, with 13 bases between. The CDR3 totals 13 residues. CDR3 coding DNA: TGTGCCAGCAGCCTCCGTAGACAGAACGAGCAGTACTTC. Its protein product is CASSLRRQNEQYF.

This rearrangement joins TRBV7-9 to TRBJ2-1; 12 bases line up with TRBD2. The CDR3 runs to 18 residues. The junction had 11 bases not matched to a gene; V was cut back by 1 base and J by 7 bases. Germline assignment: CDR1 SEHNR and CDR2 FQNEAQ (reference sequence). CDR3 loop: CASSLVVATSGSINEQFF. CDR3 sequence (DNA): TGTGCCAGCAGCTTAGTTGTGGCGACTAGCGGGAGTATAAATGAGCAGTTCTTC.

The J gene is TRBJ2-1, the V gene TRBV6-6; 9 bases align to TRBD1. The CDR3 covers 14 residues. CDR1 is MNHNY, CDR2 SVGAGI, per germline (reference sequence). The trim removed 6 bases at V and 7 bases at J, leaving 7 bases unmatched. CDR3 nucleotide sequence: TGTGCCAGCAGGGGGACAGGGCGCGGAAATGAGCAGTTCTTC. It yields the protein CASRGTGRGNEQFF.

The chain is built from TRBV6-4 and TRBJ1-1; 8 nucleotides align to TRBD1. Germline V gives CDR1 MRHNA, CDR2 SNTAGT. This CDR3 has 14 amino acids. Unmatched junction bases numbered 5, after V lost 3 bases and J lost 5 bases. The CDR3 spells CASSDGQGGTEAFF. As DNA, the CDR3 is TGTGCCAGCAGTGATGGACAGGGAGGAACTGAAGCTTTCTTT.

This clone showed up just once. The chain uses TRBV11-2 and TRBJ2-7; no reliable D call. Germline CDR1 and CDR2: SGHAT and FQNNGV. Trimming cost V 2 bases and J 4 bases, with 9 bases left between them. The CDR3 extends over 13 amino acids. Written as DNA, the CDR3 is TGTGCCAGCAGCTTACGTAATCTGTACGAGCAGTACTTC. Protein sequence: CASSLRNLYEQYF.

About this clone: The junction shows a germline mismatch at one end, possibly a read error. This sequence joins TRBV7-9 and TRBJ2-1; 8 positions match TRBD2. The CDR3 is made up of 16 amino acids. Germline loops: CDR1 SEHNR, CDR2 FQNEAQ (reference sequence). This chain's CDR3 is CSSSFSGTGNYNEQFF. CDR3 in DNA: TGTTCCAGCAGCTTTAGCGGGACGGGGAATTACAATGAGCAGTTCTTC.

V is TRBV7-9 and J is TRBJ2-1, with TRBD1 identical over 7 bases. The V gene end was trimmed by 1 base and the J gene end by 6 bases; junction bases not matched to a gene: 9. CDR1 and CDR2 from the germline V gene are SEHNR and FQNEAQ (reference sequence). The CDR3 is 16 residues long. The CDR3 region is CASSLGSTGFGNEQFF. The CDR3, as DNA: TGTGCCAGCAGCTTAGGGTCGACAGGGTTCGGCAATGAGCAGTTCTTC.

The chain carries TRBV7-9 and TRBJ2-5; 7 nucleotides line up with TRBD1. The DNA end lines up better with TRBJ2-7; the J call may be wrong. The CDR3 has 14 amino acids. Germline CDR1 and CDR2: SEHNR and FQNEAQ (reference sequence). CDR3 in amino acids: CASSSGDSSYEQYF. The CDR3 DNA reads TGTGCCAGCAGCTCCGGGGACAGCTCCTACGAGCAGTACTTC.

This chain connects TRBV5-6 to TRBJ2-1; the match to TRBD2 covers 9 bases. Germline V CDR1 and CDR2: SGHDT, YYEEEE. V dropped 4 bases and J dropped 6; count of bases not matched to a gene: 11. This CDR3 contains 16 residues. The CDR3: CASSSTGTSRGNEQFF. CDR3 coding DNA: TGTGCCAGCAGCAGCACCGGGACTAGCAGGGGCAATGAGCAGTTCTTC.

The chain joins TRBV9 to TRBJ1-3, with D perhaps matching TRBD1 (5 bases). Germline lookup yields CDR1 SGDLS and CDR2 YYNGEE. V gave up 7 bases and J gave up 0 bases, with 8 bases separating them. The CDR3 covers 13 residues. The CDR3 spells CASQGGSGNTIYF. CDR3 sequence (DNA): TGTGCCAGCCAGGGAGGCTCTGGAAACACCATATATTTT.